The 28 T cell receptor beta chains below all came from one sample that was sequenced in a study of T cell responses to AZD1222 COVID-19 vaccine. Produced via immunoSEQ multiplex PCR; TCRdb's table is partial and in-frame only. The sample includes roughly 130,000 clones, around 94% of them seen just once. Sequencing was performed on peripheral blood, taken on day 0 of AZD1222 vaccination. The receptor set was obtained from an adult in good health.

The chain uses TRBV28 and TRBJ1-4; D remains ambiguous. The V gene lost 7 bases and the J gene lost 0 bases, with 18 bases spanning the gap. The germline V gene has CDR1 MDHEN and CDR2 SYDVKM. The CDR3 is 17 residues long. CDR3 sequence reads: CASTSLRYNATNEKLFF. CDR3 DNA sequence: TGTGCCAGCACCTCCCTTAGGTATAACGCAACTAATGAAAAACTGTTTTTT.

This chain connects TRBV18 to TRBJ2-1; D uncertain. The germline CDR1 and CDR2 sequences are KGHSH and LQKENI. The CDR3 is 16 residues long. Trimming pared 2 bases from V and 1 base from J, leaving 12 bases between. CDR3 nucleotides: TGTGCCAGCTCACCAGATAAGGGTAGGTCCTACAATGAGCAGTTCTTC. Residues: CASSPDKGRSYNEQFF.

This clone occurred once. The J gene is TRBJ2-5, the V gene TRBV3-1 (or the pseudogene TRBV3-2); D not resolved. The CDR3 is made up of 12 amino acids. V dropped 1 base and J dropped 7 bases, with 7 bases sitting between them. In germline, CDR1 is LGHDT, CDR2 YNNKEL (reference sequence). The CDR3, as DNA: TGTGCCAGCAGCCAAGTCACCGGGACCCAGTACTTC. This codes for CASSQVTGTQYF.

This chain connects TRBV27 to TRBJ1-4; D remains unclear. V shed 5 bases and J shed 7 bases, with 23 bases lying between them. Germline-derived CDR1 and CDR2 are MNHEY and SMNVEV (reference sequence). The CDR3 spans 17 residues. The CDR3 DNA sequence: TGTGCCAGCAGTCCGACCGGACTGTATGGGGTGGTTGAAAAACTGTTTTTT. This codes for CASSPTGLYGVVEKLFF. Looking up the rest from reference TRBV27 and TRBJ1-4 gives the full variable domain: EAQVTQNPRYLITVTGKKLTVTCSQNMNHEYMSWYRQDPGLGLRQIYYSMNVEVTDKGDVPEGYKVSRKEKRNFPLILESPSPNQTSLYFCASSPTGLYGVVEKLFFGSGTQLSVL.

The chain joins TRBV19 to TRBJ1-4; D call uncertain. The V end lost 2 bases, the J end lost 0 bases, and 7 bases lay between the germline ends. CDR1 and CDR2 from the germline V gene are LNHDA and SQIVND (reference sequence). The CDR3 length is 15 residues. As DNA, the CDR3 is TGTGCCAGTAGTATAATCACTGCAACTAATGAAAAACTGTTTTTT. It codes for CASSIITATNEKLFF.

The chain combines TRBV28 with TRBJ1-1; TRBD1 agrees at 9 bases. Losses at the gene ends were 5 bases for V and 12 bases for J; bases not matched to a gene: 7. This CDR3 comprises 12 residues. Germline V gene data show CDR1 as MDHEN and CDR2 as SYDVKM. Here the CDR3 reads CASSPSGTGTFF. The CDR3 nucleotides are TGTGCCAGCAGTCCCTCCGGGACAGGGACTTTCTTT.

The chain employs TRBV2 and TRBJ1-3; maybe TRBD1 (6 bases). Germline V lookup: CDR1 SNHLY, CDR2 FYNNEI. Trimming removed 7 bases at V and 8 bases at J, with 15 bases between. The length of the CDR3 is 13 residues. This CDR3 reads CASIPEGGDTIYF. DNA for the CDR3: TGTGCCAGCATTCCGGAGGGGGGGGACACCATATATTTT.

The rearrangement links TRBV2 to TRBJ2-1, with 7 nucleotides matching TRBD2. This CDR3 contains 13 residues. Germline values: CDR1 SNHLY, CDR2 FYNNEI. Trimming cost V 5 bases and J 6 bases; bases outside gene matches: 4. As DNA, the CDR3 is TGTGCCAGCAGTAAGGCGGGGGTCAATGAGCAGTTCTTC. Its protein is CASSKAGVNEQFF.

The CDR3 nucleotides are TGTGCCAGCAGCCTCCGGACAGGGTACTATGGCTACACCTTC. It specifies CASSLRTGYYGYTF. The chain couples TRBV5-4 to TRBJ1-2; 8 bases are shared with TRBD1. CDR3 length equals 14 residues. CDR1 is SGHNT and CDR2 is YYREEE in the germline V gene (reference sequence). V was clipped by 4 bases and J by 3 bases; unmatched bases: 5.

The V gene is TRBV4-3, the J gene TRBJ1-5; D is undetermined. V lost 1 base and J lost 3, with 4 bases in between. Germline V gene sequence: CDR1 LGHNA, CDR2 YSLEER. The CDR3 runs to 13 residues. The CDR3 DNA sequence: TGCGCCAGCAGCCAAGGACCCAATCAGCCCCAGCATTTT. Residues: CASSQGPNQPQHF.

This chain joins TRBV4-2 and TRBJ1-3; 8 nucleotides align to TRBD1. The germline gives CDR1 LGHNA, CDR2 YNFKEQ. This CDR3 spans 16 amino acids. After removal of 1 base from V and 4 bases from J, the junction contained 6 bases not matched to a gene. CDR3 coding DNA: TGTGCCAGCAGCCAAGCAGGGGGCGCGGGCGGAAACACCATATATTTT. Protein sequence: CASSQAGGAGGNTIYF.

The chain joins TRBV18 to TRBJ1-4, with 9 bases that match TRBD1. CDR1 KGHSH and CDR2 LQKENI come from the germline V gene. CDR3 length: 14 residues. The junction had 4 bases not matched to a gene; V was cut back by 3 bases and J by 8 bases. As DNA, the CDR3 is TGTGCCAGCTCACCGGGGACAGGGTTGGAAAAACTGTTTTTT. Translation: CASSPGTGLEKLFF.

As DNA, the CDR3 is TGCAGCGTTGGAAGGACTAGCGGAGGGGGGGAGACCCAGTACTTC. It is translated as CSVGRTSGGGETQYF. The V call is TRBV29-1, the J call TRBJ2-5, with TRBD2 matching over 10 bases. CDR1 SQVTM and CDR2 ANQGSEA come from the germline V gene. Germline trimming cut 4 bases from V and 5 bases from J; bases unmatched to any gene: 10. This CDR3 is 15 amino acids long.

The rearrangement uses TRBV5-1 and TRBJ2-7; a possible D gene is TRBD1 (5 bases). V was pared by 3 bases and J by 3 bases, with 16 bases between. CDR1 is SGHRS and CDR2 is YFSETQ in the germline V gene. The CDR3 runs 15 residues. CDR3: CASSWGGGADYEQYF. The CDR3 DNA reads as TGCGCCAGCAGCTGGGGCGGCGGCGCCGACTACGAGCAGTACTTC.

The chain joins TRBV15 to TRBJ1-5; D unclear. Germline loops: CDR1 LNHNV, CDR2 YYDKDF (reference sequence). The CDR3 runs 15 residues. V lost 0 bases and J 9 bases, leaving 15 bases between the germline ends. The CDR3 loop reads CATSRDNGPLAPQHF. CDR3 DNA sequence: TGTGCCACCAGCAGAGATAATGGGCCCCTAGCGCCCCAGCATTTT.

This chain uses TRBV18 with TRBJ1-1; D remains ambiguous. Trimming pared 2 bases from V and 1 base from J, leaving 5 bases between. The length of the CDR3 is 13 residues. Germline V gene lookup returns CDR1 KGHSH and CDR2 LQKENI. The CDR3 loop reads CASSPAANTEAFF. The CDR3 bases are TGTGCCAGCTCACCAGCCGCGAACACTGAAGCTTTCTTT.

The chain uses TRBV5-4 and TRBJ2-2, with 12 positions matching TRBD2. Looked up from germline, CDR1 is SGHNT and CDR2 is YYREEE (reference sequence). Unmatched junction bases numbered 7, after V lost 0 bases and J lost 7 bases. This CDR3 has 17 amino acids. CDR3 residues: CASSLAQTSGSGGELFF. In nucleotides, the CDR3 is TGTGCCAGCAGCTTGGCACAGACTAGCGGGAGTGGCGGGGAGCTGTTTTTT.

Of note for this clone: The identical CDR3 is also encoded by other nucleotide sequences in the sample. V gene TRBV19 combines with J gene TRBJ2-7; D remains unclear. Germline CDR1 is LNHDA and CDR2 is SQIVND (reference sequence). The CDR3 runs to 13 residues. The V and J ends lost 1 base and 1 base respectively, with 5 bases between them. DNA of the CDR3: TGTGCCAGTAGTATAGGGAGATCCTACGAGCAGTACTTC. Protein: CASSIGRSYEQYF.

V usage is TRBV4-2 and J usage is TRBJ1-1, with D hard to call. The CDR3 contains 13 residues. With 0 bases removed from V and 1 base from J, the gap between germline ends came to 3 bases. Germline V lookup: CDR1 LGHNA, CDR2 YNFKEQ. The CDR3 sequence is CASSQDRNTEAFF. In nucleotides, the CDR3 is TGTGCCAGCAGCCAAGATCGGAACACTGAAGCTTTCTTT.

V is TRBV20-1 and J is TRBJ2-7, with D tentatively TRBD2 (6 bases). This CDR3 spans 10 amino acids. Germline CDR1 and CDR2: DFQATT and SNEGSKA (reference sequence). For the CDR3, the DNA is TGCAGCGTAGCGGACTACGAGCAGTACTTC. This gives the protein CSVADYEQYF.

The chain combines TRBV24-1 with TRBJ2-1, with 8 bases aligning to TRBD2. CDR1 is KGHDR, CDR2 SFDVKD, per germline. Trimming cost V 1 base and J 8 bases; bases outside gene matches: 12. The CDR3 has 17 amino acids. The CDR3 DNA reads as TGTGCCACCAGTGATTTCTTAGAGCGGGAGTTAGGACATGAGCAGTTCTTC. It codes for CATSDFLERELGHEQFF.

As DNA, the CDR3 is TGTGCCAGCAGCTCTCTAAAGGGTAAGTCCAATGAGCAGTTCTTC. Protein sequence: CASSSLKGKSNEQFF. The chain joins TRBV11-2 to TRBJ2-1, with D unclear. CDR3 length: 15 residues. V lost 4 bases and J lost 6, with 16 bases in between. Germline lookup yields CDR1 SGHAT and CDR2 FQNNGV.

V is TRBV18 and J is TRBJ2-3, with D unclear. Trimming removed 0 bases at V and 7 bases at J, with 11 bases between. Germline V lookup: CDR1 KGHSH, CDR2 LQKENI. The CDR3 has 14 residues. CDR3 region: CASSPPTALHTQYF. DNA of the CDR3: TGTGCCAGCTCACCACCGACTGCGCTACATACGCAGTATTTT.

V is TRBV7-9 and J is TRBJ1-3; no clear D gene. V dropped 3 bases and J dropped 3 bases, with 15 bases sitting between them. The CDR3 extends over 16 amino acids. Germline loops: CDR1 SEHNR, CDR2 FQNEAQ (reference sequence). The CDR3 region has the DNA TGTGCCAGCAGCTTCGCACCGTCTAAAATTGGAAACACCATATATTTT. Its protein product is CASSFAPSKIGNTIYF.

V usage is TRBV6-5 and J usage is TRBJ2-1; D gene uncertain. Per the germline V gene, CDR1 is MNHEY and CDR2 is SVGAGI. The V and J ends lost 8 bases and 8 bases respectively, with 16 bases between them. CDR3 length: 13 residues. DNA for the CDR3: TGTGCCAGCCGACTCCCTCCAGGTGATGAGCAGTTCTTC. Encoded protein: CASRLPPGDEQFF.

The rearrangement uses TRBV12-5 and TRBJ1-1; D remains unclear. Germline CDR1 LGHNT, CDR2 FRNRAP. The ends were cut back, 3 bases at V and 2 bases at J, with 7 bases in the middle. The CDR3 is made up of 13 amino acids. The CDR3 reads CASGFKRNTEAFF. CDR3 DNA: TGTGCTAGTGGTTTCAAGCGAAACACTGAAGCTTTCTTT.

CDR3 amino acids: CASSLTSGRSQETQYF. In DNA, the CDR3 is TGTGCCAGCAGCTTAACTAGCGGGAGGTCGCAAGAGACCCAGTACTTC. The chain is built from TRBV7-2 and TRBJ2-5; 12 nucleotides agree with TRBD2. The CDR3 is made up of 16 amino acids. With V trimmed by 2 bases and J by 2 bases, 3 bases remained unmatched. The germline gives CDR1 SGHTA, CDR2 FQGNSA.

The chain joins TRBV14 to TRBJ2-1; TRBD2 matches at 7 bases. Trimming at V came to 1 base and at J to 8 bases, leaving 8 bases not matched to a gene. This CDR3 has 15 amino acids. Looked up from germline, CDR1 is SGHDN and CDR2 is FVKESK. DNA for the CDR3: TGTGCCAGCAGCCAAGTAGCGGGCGTGCTCGATGAGCAGTTCTTC. Its protein product is CASSQVAGVLDEQFF.